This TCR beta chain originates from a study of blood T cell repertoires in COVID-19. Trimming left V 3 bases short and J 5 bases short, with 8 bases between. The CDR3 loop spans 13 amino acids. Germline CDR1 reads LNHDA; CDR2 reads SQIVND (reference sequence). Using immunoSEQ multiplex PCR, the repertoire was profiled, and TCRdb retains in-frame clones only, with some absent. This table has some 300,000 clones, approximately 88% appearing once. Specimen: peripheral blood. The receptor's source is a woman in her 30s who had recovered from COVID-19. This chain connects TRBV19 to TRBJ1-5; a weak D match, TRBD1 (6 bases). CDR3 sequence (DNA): TGTGCCAGTAGTATTAGACAGGATCAGCCCCAGCATTTT. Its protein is CASSIRQDQPQHF.